A selection of T cell receptor beta chains follows, all from one sample in a study of blood T cell repertoires in COVID-19. Sequencing used immunoSEQ multiplex PCR; TCRdb keeps in-frame clones, though not all of them. The sample holds 68,000 or so clones, roughly 80% seen once. The sequencing sample was made of peripheral blood. The receptors come from a woman between 45 and 60 years old with acute or convalescent COVID-19. Both conserved end residues are trimmed from each CDR3.

j_gene,v_gene,CDR3aa
TRBJ2-5,TRBV5-4,ASWEGETQY
TRBJ1-6,TRBV2,ASSPTGEISPLH
TRBJ1-1,TRBV5-1,ASRHSGNTEAF
TRBJ1-6,TRBV11-3,ASRGLQGSDSPLH
TRBJ2-3,TRBV24-1,ATSLGTSTDTQY
TRBJ1-2,TRBV27,AIPLGRIHNYGYT
TRBJ2-2,TRBV19,ASMGTSFTGELF
TRBJ2-1,TRBV5-6,ASSLYPGQGSNEQF
TRBJ2-7,TRBV27,ASRYRLDNPNYEQY
TRBJ1-2,TRBV5-1,ASSSGTLDGYT
TRBJ2-1,TRBV2,ASSVQWAGGHWLNEQF
TRBJ1-3,TRBV18,ASSPVENSGNTIY
TRBJ1-3,TRBV5-1,ASSLGNYSGNTIY
TRBJ1-6,TRBV3-1/TRBV3-2,ASSQRARAYNSPLH
TRBJ2-3,TRBV5-4,ASELAGGGTDTQY
TRBJ2-2,TRBV27,ASRLTGVVNTGELF
TRBJ2-3,TRBV10-2,ASSSGTGVMGTDTQY
TRBJ2-3,TRBV6-5,ASSWGLAGADTQY
TRBJ2-1,TRBV9,ASRGLNEQF
TRBJ1-2,TRBV25-1,ASSEYFEATRGGYT
TRBJ1-4,TRBV20-1,SAFSEKLF
TRBJ1-5,TRBV3-1/TRBV3-2,ASSQQQGFNQPQH
TRBJ1-2,TRBV5-4,ASSLGTANYGYT
TRBJ2-1,TRBV6-2/TRBV6-3,ASSQDREIGNEQF
TRBJ1-3,TRBV30,AWGGQIGNTIY
TRBJ2-2,TRBV6-5,ASSSTSGGAGRELF
TRBJ2-7,TRBV11-2,ASSLDTGFDEQY